This T cell receptor (beta chain) was found in a study of tumor-infiltrating lymphocytes in primary liver carcinoma. In its sample, this clonotype was seen a few times. A read error may explain this, as a much larger clone is one base away. Trimming left V 4 bases short and J 8 bases short, with 21 bases between. The germline V gene has CDR1 SGHKS and CDR2 YYEKEE (reference sequence). This CDR3 comprises 15 residues. The researchers produced TCR beta cDNA from around 0.5 ug total RNA with a constant-region primer. For TCR beta, libraries were produced by three nested multiplex PCR rounds using slightly modified ARM-PCR. A C-beta reverse primer and TRBV1-TRBV30 forward primers served in each of the first two PCR rounds, at about 10 cycles apiece. One entry per CDR3 protein, called by TCRdb with MiXCR from the multiplex PCR reads. The sample lists tens of thousands of distinct CDR3 sequences; 60% to 75% were seen once.

Investigators took RNA and DNA out together from 20-30 mg of unsorted bulk tissue. The TCR sequence derives from a man aged 35-49 years with primary liver carcinoma and hepatitis B virus infection. The sequencing input was liver tumor tissue from sampling region 1. The subset is: tumor region T1, superior pole. The J gene is TRBJ1-2, the V gene TRBV5-5; D gene uncertain. The CDR3 nucleotides are TGTGCCAGCAGCCCCTGGTCTCTTCTTAGGAACGGCTACACCTTC. This sequence encodes CASSPWSLLRNGYTF.